Listed below are T cell receptor beta chains from one sample, sequenced in a study of blood T cells in healthy people across ages. TCRdb redid the calling of the 5' RACE reads with MiXCR, one entry per CDR3 protein. The sample lists fewer than 2 million distinct CDR3 sequences, around 40% occurring once. Sequenced sample: blood. The receptors here all came from a human donor in good health. The CDR3 runs from the conserved cysteine through the conserved F or W.

v_gene	j_gene	len	CDR3aa
TRBV4-3	TRBJ2-7	14	CASSQDSIGYEQYF
TRBV19	TRBJ2-7	16	CASSITTTESPYEQYF
TRBV7-2	TRBJ2-3	14	CASSLVLTTDTQYF
TRBV29-1	TRBJ1-2	12	CSAFGQGGGYTF
TRBV20-1	TRBJ2-5	15	CSARDGEDSLETQYF
TRBV25-1	TRBJ2-7	11	CASTALREQYF
TRBV4-1	TRBJ2-4	21	CASSQDLRLAGAPGVMYIQYF
TRBV7-2	TRBJ2-1	16	CASSFGGSRSYNEQFF
TRBV6-1	TRBJ2-7	13	CASSVISGGEQYF
TRBV20-1	TRBJ2-7	15	CSARKDGRVEDEQYF
TRBV4-3	TRBJ1-2	17	CASSQENVGQTNYGYTF
TRBV9	TRBJ2-1	15	CASSYGTSVNNEQFF
TRBV24-1	TRBJ1-5	14	CATSEPYSNQPQHF
TRBV7-9	TRBJ2-5	16	CASSPTRTGAEETQYF
TRBV11-3	TRBJ2-3	14	CASSLGATTDTQYF
TRBV20-1	TRBJ2-7	13	CSARRGGSYEQYF
TRBV7-9	TRBJ1-2	15	CASSPTRAPGYGYTF
TRBV20-1	TRBJ2-4	15	CSARGRAGYENIQYF
TRBV20-1	TRBJ1-2	12	CSAGRGEDGYTF
TRBV9	TRBJ2-1	14	CASSVPLAGGPQFF
TRBV13	NA	14	CASSFSNRAYEQYF
TRBV10-3	TRBJ2-1	18	CAVSQGQGRQALYNEQFF
TRBV6-6	TRBJ1-4	14	CASSLQANGEKLFF
TRBV7-9	TRBJ2-5	15	CASSTNTDREETQYF
TRBV6-2/TRBV6-3	TRBJ2-1	13	CAGSTLSSNEQFF
TRBV9	NA	14	CASSADGSYDEQYF
TRBV2	TRBJ2-3	15	CASSQGLPSTDTQYF
TRBV20-1	TRBJ2-7	10	CSAYQGEQYF
TRBV7-2	TRBJ2-4	12	CASSLMRDIQYF
TRBV15	TRBJ2-1	16	CATSREQRGPEGEQFF
TRBV12-3/TRBV12-4	TRBJ2-7	11	CASSLSYKQYF
TRBV9	TRBJ1-5	13	CASSVDWAQPQHF
TRBV12-3/TRBV12-4	TRBJ1-5	16	CASSLGGQGVNQPQHF
TRBV12-5	TRBJ2-7	15	CASAPSRGIGHEQYF
TRBV29-1	TRBJ1-1	14	CSVGSLRGALEAFF
TRBV15	TRBJ2-7	14	CATSRDLGHYEQYF
TRBV29-1	TRBJ1-3	14	CSVVVGGGGNTIYF
TRBV6-2/TRBV6-3	TRBJ1-1	16	CASSDLDRAVGTEAFF
TRBV18	TRBJ1-1	14	CASSPRQGFTEAFF
TRBV29-1	TRBJ1-2	13	CSAGMGASYGYTF